Each of the 18 T cell receptor beta chains below was sequenced from the same sample in a study of blood T cell repertoires in COVID-19 (dated by TCRdb to the early 2020s). Receptor libraries were prepared by the immunoSEQ multiplex PCR assay. The table was pulled from immuneACCESS by TCRdb, which kept in-frame rearrangements only. Such tables lose some clones; where checked, under half of the loss comes from unresolved V genes, and the rest has no known cause. In this sample the table shows over 100,000 clones, roughly 86% of which occur a single time. The leading ten clones occupy roughly 4% of the sample. The material sequenced was peripheral blood. All receptors derive from a man aged 40-55 years with acute or convalescent COVID-19.

The CDR3 region is CASSGRAYNEQFF. In DNA form, the CDR3 reads TGTGCCAGTAGCGGGAGGGCCTACAATGAGCAGTTCTTC. V gene TRBV19 combines with J gene TRBJ2-1, with 8 bases identical to TRBD2. The CDR3 totals 13 residues. Losses at the gene ends were 6 bases for V and 2 bases for J; bases not matched to a gene: 0. The germline gives CDR1 LNHDA, CDR2 SQIVND (reference sequence).

The rearrangement uses TRBV6-2 or TRBV6-3 and TRBJ1-1; weak D call: TRBD1 (6 bases). Germline V gene data show CDR1 as MNHEY and CDR2 as SVGEGT. V was shortened by 2 bases and J by 1 base, with 17 bases between the two germline ends. The CDR3 consists of 17 residues. CDR3 region: CASSYDQGPAPNTEAFF. The DNA of the CDR3 is TGTGCCAGCAGTTACGATCAGGGGCCCGCCCCGAACACTGAAGCTTTCTTT.

V is TRBV5-1 and J is TRBJ1-4; weak D call: TRBD1 (6 bases). CDR3 size: 15 residues. Trimming took off 2 bases at V and 3 bases at J, with 11 bases between the two ends. The germline V gene has CDR1 SGHRS and CDR2 YFSETQ. CDR3 DNA: TGCGCCAGCAGCTTAACAGGGAAATCTAATGAAAAACTGTTTTTT. Translation: CASSLTGKSNEKLFF.

V is TRBV19 and J is TRBJ1-5; 10 bases are a match to TRBD1. The V gene end was trimmed by 6 bases and the J gene end by 9 bases; junction bases not matched to a gene: 8. CDR3 length equals 14 residues. CDR1 and CDR2 (germline): LNHDA, SQIVND (reference sequence). The CDR3 DNA follows: TGTGCCAGTAGGGGGACAGGGGATGTGAGGCCCCAGCATTTT. This gives the protein CASRGTGDVRPQHF. The variable domain in full, with the rest retrieved from reference TRBV19 and TRBJ1-5, is DGGITQSPKYLFRKEGQNVTLSCEQNLNHDAMYWYRQDPGQGLRLIYYSQIVNDFQKGDIAEGYSVSREKKESFPLTVTSAQKNPTAFYLCASRGTGDVRPQHFGDGTRLSIL.

V is TRBV30 and J is TRBJ1-3; 8 positions agree with TRBD1. Losses at the gene ends were 8 bases for V and 3 bases for J; bases not matched to a gene: 9. Germline CDR1 and CDR2: GTSNPN and SVGIG (reference sequence). This CDR3 region has 14 residues. The CDR3 sequence: CAGVQGAFGNTIYF. In DNA form, the CDR3 reads TGTGCCGGAGTGCAGGGGGCCTTTGGAAACACCATATATTTT.

The CDR3 reads CASSLDGTGVGNTIYF. The DNA of the CDR3 is TGTGCCAGCAGCTTGGATGGGACAGGGGTTGGAAACACCATATATTTT. The chain is built from TRBV5-5 and TRBJ1-3; TRBD1 matches at 10 bases. The CDR3 is 16 amino acids. CDR1 is SGHKS and CDR2 is YYEKEE in the germline V gene (reference sequence). The ends lost 0 bases at V and 3 bases at J; junction bases unmatched: 3.

This chain joins TRBV4-1 and TRBJ1-2; 7 nucleotides match TRBD1. This CDR3 region has 16 residues. V trimming: 0 bases; J trimming: 3 bases; junction bases outside the gene matches: 7. The V gene's germline CDR1 is MGHRA and CDR2 YSYEKL. The CDR3 sequence is CASSQDMGQNYYGYTF. CDR3 bases: TGCGCCAGCAGCCAAGATATGGGACAGAACTACTATGGCTACACCTTC.

This clone was counted only a few times. The chain has TRBV11-1 and TRBJ2-6, with 7 nucleotides matching TRBD1. The CDR3 runs 16 residues. The V gene end was trimmed by 5 bases and the J gene end by 0 bases; junction bases not matched to a gene: 4. CDR1 and CDR2 (germline): SGHAT, FQDESV (reference sequence). CDR3: CASSRGQTSGANVLTF. The CDR3 bases are TGTGCCAGCAGCCGGGGACAGACCTCTGGGGCCAACGTCCTGACTTTC.

This chain joins TRBV15 and TRBJ1-4, with 8 bases lining up with TRBD1. The CDR3 has 16 amino acids. Germline assignment: CDR1 LNHNV and CDR2 YYDKDF (reference sequence). Losses at the gene ends were 3 bases for V and 8 bases for J; bases not matched to a gene: 11. CDR3 sequence reads: CATSSHLRTGREKLFF. In DNA, the CDR3 is TGTGCCACCAGCAGTCACCTCAGGACAGGGAGGGAAAAACTGTTTTTT.

In its sample, this clone was seen a few times. The CDR3 is CAWSDIQQAALVDTQYF. The CDR3 DNA reads as TGTGCCTGGAGTGATATCCAACAGGCGGCATTAGTTGATACGCAGTATTTT. The chain uses TRBV30 and TRBJ2-3; D possibly corresponds to TRBD1 (5 bases). V lost 1 base and J 6 bases, leaving 23 bases between the germline ends. This CDR3 is 17 amino acids long. CDR1 GTSNPN and CDR2 SVGIG come from the germline V gene (reference sequence).

The rearrangement joins TRBV19 to TRBJ2-1; 10 bases fit TRBD1. The CDR3 totals 13 residues. The V gene's germline CDR1 is LNHDA and CDR2 SQIVND (reference sequence). J lost 10 bases, V lost 5 bases, and 5 bases had no gene match. This CDR3 is CASSLGQGSEQFF. DNA of the CDR3: TGTGCCAGTAGTTTGGGACAGGGGAGCGAGCAGTTCTTC.

J is TRBJ1-1 and V is TRBV7-9, with a possible D match to TRBD1 (6 bases). V lost 0 bases, J lost 0 bases, and 8 bases lay in between. This CDR3 contains 15 residues. Germline loops: CDR1 SEHNR, CDR2 FQNEAQ (reference sequence). The CDR3 here is CASSLAGGMNTEAFF. For the CDR3, the DNA is TGTGCCAGCAGCTTAGCTGGGGGCATGAACACTGAAGCTTTCTTT.

V usage is TRBV29-1 and J usage is TRBJ2-1, with D tentatively TRBD2 (6 bases). Per the germline V gene, CDR1 is SQVTM and CDR2 is ANQGSEA. V was cut by 7 bases and J by 7 bases, with 11 bases left in between. The CDR3 contains 11 residues. The CDR3 nucleotides are TGCAGCGCCGGGGGATTGAATGAGCAGTTCTTC. Translating it yields CSAGGLNEQFF.

This rearrangement joins TRBV29-1 to TRBJ1-1; D might be TRBD1 (5 bases). V lost 5 bases and J lost 4, with 14 bases in between. Germline CDR1 and CDR2: SQVTM and ANQGSEA. This CDR3 is built from 13 residues. The CDR3 DNA reads TGCAGCGTTACCAGGGCTGGCGGCACTGAAGCTTTCTTT. Translated, it gives CSVTRAGGTEAFF.

The chain joins TRBV7-2 to TRBJ1-1, with TRBD1 identical over 7 bases. The CDR3 is made up of 13 amino acids. The V and J ends lost 3 bases and 3 bases, in that order; junction bases with no gene match: 1. Germline CDR1 SGHTA, CDR2 FQGNSA. CDR3 in amino acids: CASSFDRDTEAFF. The CDR3 coding sequence is TGTGCCAGCAGCTTCGACAGGGACACTGAAGCTTTCTTT.

This chain uses TRBV7-6 with TRBJ1-2, with a tentative D call TRBD1 (5 bases). The germline CDR1 and CDR2 sequences are SGHVS and FNYEAQ. The ends were cut back, 5 bases at V and 4 bases at J, with 14 bases in the middle. The CDR3 covers 14 residues. CDR3 in DNA: TGTGCCAGCAGCCCCCGAGCGGGGGGCTATGGCTACACCTTC. Translating gives CASSPRAGGYGYTF.

The V call is TRBV4-3, the J call TRBJ1-3; D unresolved. Germline CDR1 and CDR2: LGHNA and YSLEER. The CDR3 sequence is 14 residues long. The V end lost 0 bases, the J end lost 4 bases, and 7 bases lay between the germline ends. CDR3 sequence (DNA): TGCGCCAGCAGCCAAGATGGAGGGGGAAACACCATATATTTT. Translating it yields CASSQDGGGNTIYF.

The chain couples TRBV9 to TRBJ1-1, with D possibly being TRBD1 (5 bases). CDR1 SGDLS and CDR2 YYNGEE come from the germline V gene. The ends were cut back, 2 bases at V and 3 bases at J, with 8 bases in the middle. The CDR3 is 13 residues long. This CDR3 reads CASSVGRDTEAFF. Here the CDR3 DNA reads TGTGCCAGCAGCGTTGGCAGGGACACTGAAGCTTTCTTT.